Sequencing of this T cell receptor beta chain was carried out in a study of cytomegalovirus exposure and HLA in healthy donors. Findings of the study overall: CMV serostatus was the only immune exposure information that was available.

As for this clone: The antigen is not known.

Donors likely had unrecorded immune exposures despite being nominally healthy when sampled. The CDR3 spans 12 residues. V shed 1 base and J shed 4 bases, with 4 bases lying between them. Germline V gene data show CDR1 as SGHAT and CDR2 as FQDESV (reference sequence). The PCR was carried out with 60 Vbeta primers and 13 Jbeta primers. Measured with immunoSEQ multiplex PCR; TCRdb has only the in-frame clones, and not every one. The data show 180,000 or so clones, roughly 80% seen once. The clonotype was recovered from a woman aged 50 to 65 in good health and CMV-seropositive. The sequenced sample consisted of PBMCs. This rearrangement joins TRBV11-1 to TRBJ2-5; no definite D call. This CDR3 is CASSLGRETQYF. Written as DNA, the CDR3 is TGTGCCAGCAGCTTAGGGAGAGAGACCCAGTACTTC.